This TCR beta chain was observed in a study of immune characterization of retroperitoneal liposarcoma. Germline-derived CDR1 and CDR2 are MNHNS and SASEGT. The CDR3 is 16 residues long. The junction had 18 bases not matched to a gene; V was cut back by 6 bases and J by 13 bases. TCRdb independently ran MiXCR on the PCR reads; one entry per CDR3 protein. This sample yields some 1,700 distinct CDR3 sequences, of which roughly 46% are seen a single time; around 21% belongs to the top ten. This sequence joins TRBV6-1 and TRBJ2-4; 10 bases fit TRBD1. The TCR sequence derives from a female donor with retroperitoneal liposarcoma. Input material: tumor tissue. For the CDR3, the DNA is TGTGCCAGCAGACGACAGGGGGCTATATCCTACAATGAGCAGTACTTC. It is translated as CASRRQGAISYNEQYF.